This entry concerns a single T cell receptor beta chain. This CDR3 contains 16 residues. Germline-derived CDR1 and CDR2 are SGHRS and YFSETQ. The ends were cut back, 4 bases at V and 8 bases at J, with 19 bases in the middle. This sample stems from a study of cytomegalovirus exposure and HLA in healthy donors. With 60 Vbeta and 13 Jbeta primers, the PCR was carried out. Sequencing was performed with immunoSEQ multiplex PCR; in TCRdb, only in-frame clones are kept and a portion is missing. The data contain about 160,000 clones, roughly four fifths of them singletons. The chain uses TRBV5-1 and TRBJ2-6; D possibly corresponds to TRBD1 (6 bases). This sequence was found in a young woman in good health and CMV-seronegative. Specimen: PBMCs. The CDR3, as DNA: TGCGCCAGCAGCCTCCTTTTGGGGGCTGAATCCAACGTCCTGACTTTC. Translated, it gives CASSLLLGAESNVLTF.